Listed below are T cell receptor beta chains from one sample, sequenced in a study of identical twins. Each CDR3 protein gets one entry after TCRdb re-called the 5' RACE reads with MiXCR. Here the sample spans 450,000 to 650,000 distinct CDR3 sequences, 7.5% to 10% being singletons. These data also formed part of another study, on yellow fever vaccine responses in identical twins.

Specimen: PBMCs. These receptor sequences come from a young woman in good health. Both conserved end residues are part of each CDR3. Fields, in order: J gene, clone size, V gene, D gene, CDR3 DNA, CDR3 protein. A D gene is named only where the DNA matches it firmly. The size of a clone is reported for some rows only, either as once, few or many, or as a class for expanded clones.

J: TRBJ2-7
size: -
V: TRBV5-5
D: -
DNA: TGTGCCAGCAGCGTAGGAGGAGGGTTTTCCTACGAGCAGTACTTC
CDR3: CASSVGGGFSYEQYF

J: TRBJ2-5
size: few
V: TRBV24-1
D: TRBD1
DNA: TGTGCCACCAGTGATTTCAGGACAGGGAAACAGTACTTC
CDR3: CATSDFRTGKQYF

J: TRBJ1-1
size: -
V: TRBV6-1
D: -
DNA: TGTGCCAGCAGCTCAACAGGGAGGATAGCATGGAACACTGAAGCTTTCTTT
CDR3: CASSSTGRIAWNTEAFF

J: TRBJ1-5
size: few
V: TRBV28
D: -
DNA: TGTGCCAGCAAATCAACAGGCAATCAGCCCCAGCATTTT
CDR3: CASKSTGNQPQHF

J: TRBJ2-1
size: few
V: TRBV30
D: -
DNA: TGTGCCTGGAGCAGTGGGAGAACATCCTACAATGAGCAGTTCTTC
CDR3: CAWSSGRTSYNEQFF

J: TRBJ2-7
size: many
V: TRBV10-2
D: -
DNA: TGCGCCAGCAGTGAGGTGATGGGGGAGCAGTACTTC
CDR3: CASSEVMGEQYF

J: TRBJ2-1
size: -
V: TRBV24-1
D: -
DNA: TGTGCCACCAGTGATTCTACGTCACTGCTAAACTCCTACAATGAGCAGTTCTTC
CDR3: CATSDSTSLLNSYNEQFF

J: TRBJ1-3
size: many
V: TRBV12-3/TRBV12-4
D: -
DNA: TGTGCCAGCAGTCCGGGACATTCCTCTGGAAACACCATATATTTT
CDR3: CASSPGHSSGNTIYF

J: TRBJ1-1
size: -
V: TRBV7-6
D: TRBD1
DNA: TGTGCCAGCAGTTCAGGGGGGGGGATGAACACTGAAGCTTTCTTT
CDR3: CASSSGGGMNTEAFF

J: TRBJ1-5
size: -
V: TRBV27
D: -
DNA: TGTGCCAGCGGAACTGGTGGTTATCAGCCCCAGCATTTT
CDR3: CASGTGGYQPQHF

J: TRBJ2-6
size: -
V: TRBV7-8
D: -
DNA: TGTGCCAGCAGCTTATTGGGGTCCCACAGCTCTGGGGCCAACGTCCTGACTTTC
CDR3: CASSLLGSHSSGANVLTF

J: TRBJ2-7
size: many
V: TRBV9
D: TRBD2
DNA: TGTGCCAGCAGCGTAGGGACTAGCGGGAGCAACGAGCAGTACTTC
CDR3: CASSVGTSGSNEQYF

J: TRBJ2-1
size: few
V: TRBV6-1
D: TRBD2
DNA: TGTGCCAGCACCCGCGGGGGGGTCTACAATGAGCAGTTCTTC
CDR3: CASTRGGVYNEQFF

J: TRBJ1-2
size: -
V: TRBV28
D: -
DNA: TGTGCCAGCATCCCTCGGGCCCTTACGCGCGGCTACACCTTC
CDR3: CASIPRALTRGYTF

J: TRBJ2-7
size: few
V: TRBV7-9
D: TRBD1
DNA: TGTGCCAGCAGCTCGGTCTTAGACAGGGTATACGAGCAGTACTTC
CDR3: CASSSVLDRVYEQYF

J: TRBJ2-3
size: few
V: TRBV3-1
D: -
DNA: TGTGCCAGCAGCCCCTGGGACTTCGCGACAGATACGCAGTATTTT
CDR3: CASSPWDFATDTQYF

J: TRBJ2-1
size: few
V: TRBV7-3
D: TRBD2
DNA: TGTGCCAGCAGCTTAATGGGAGCGGGGGGCCCTTACTATGAGCAGTTCTTC
CDR3: CASSLMGAGGPYYEQFF

J: TRBJ2-3
size: few
V: TRBV7-9
D: TRBD2
DNA: TGTGCCAGCAGCTCTCCCGGACTAGCGGGCACAGATACGCAGTATTTT
CDR3: CASSSPGLAGTDTQYF

J: TRBJ2-7
size: many
V: TRBV30
D: -
DNA: TGTGCCTTATCCGGAGGGGGCCCCTACGAGCAGTACTTC
CDR3: CALSGGGPYEQYF

J: TRBJ2-7
size: -
V: TRBV28
D: -
DNA: TGTGCCAGCAGTTCCCAACCCCCCTACGAGCAGTACTTC
CDR3: CASSSQPPYEQYF

J: TRBJ2-7
size: few
V: TRBV29-1
D: -
DNA: TGCAGCGTTTCCAGGGGGGGAAGGGGAGCGTCCTACGAGCAGTACTTC
CDR3: CSVSRGGRGASYEQYF

J: TRBJ2-1
size: -
V: TRBV29-1
D: -
DNA: TGCAGCGTTGAGGCAGGGAGCTCCTACAATGAGCAGTTCTTC
CDR3: CSVEAGSSYNEQFF

J: TRBJ2-7
size: -
V: TRBV11-3
D: -
DNA: TGTGCCAGCAGCTTTCACGCCAGACCCAGAGGTTACGAGCAGTACTTC
CDR3: CASSFHARPRGYEQYF

J: TRBJ2-7
size: -
V: TRBV5-1
D: -
DNA: TGCGCCAGCAGCTTGGTGGTCGGCTCCTACGAGCAGTACTTC
CDR3: CASSLVVGSYEQYF